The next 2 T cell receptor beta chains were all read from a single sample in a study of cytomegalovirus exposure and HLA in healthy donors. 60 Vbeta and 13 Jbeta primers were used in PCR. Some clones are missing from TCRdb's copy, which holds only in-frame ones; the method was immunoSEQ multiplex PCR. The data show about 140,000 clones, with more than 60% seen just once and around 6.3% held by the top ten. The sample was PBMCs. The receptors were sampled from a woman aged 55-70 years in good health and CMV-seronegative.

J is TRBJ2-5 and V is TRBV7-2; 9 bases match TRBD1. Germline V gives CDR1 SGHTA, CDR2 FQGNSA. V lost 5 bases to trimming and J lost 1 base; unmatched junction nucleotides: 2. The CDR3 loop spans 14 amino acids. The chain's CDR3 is CASSRDRVQETQYF. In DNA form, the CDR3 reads TGTGCCAGCAGCCGGGACAGGGTCCAAGAGACCCAGTACTTC.

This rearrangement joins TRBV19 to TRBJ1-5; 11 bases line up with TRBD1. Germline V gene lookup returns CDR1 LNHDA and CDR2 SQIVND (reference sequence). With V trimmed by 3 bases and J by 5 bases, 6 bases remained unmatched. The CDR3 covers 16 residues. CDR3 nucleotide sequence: TGTGCCAGTAGTATTGGGACAGGGGGTATAGATCAGCCCCAGCATTTT. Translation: CASSIGTGGIDQPQHF. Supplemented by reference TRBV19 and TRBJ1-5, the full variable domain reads DGGITQSPKYLFRKEGQNVTLSCEQNLNHDAMYWYRQDPGQGLRLIYYSQIVNDFQKGDIAEGYSVSREKKESFPLTVTSAQKNPTAFYLCASSIGTGGIDQPQHFGDGTRLSIL.